This TCR beta chain appears in the sequencing data of a study of blood T cell repertoires in COVID-19 (TCRdb year 2020). A note on the overall study: The collaborator samples originated in the United States, Italy and Spain and spanned the acute and convalescent phases of COVID-19. The prospective study material was composed of cDNA or gDNA derived from T cells, B-cell-depleted T cells, or PBMCs. Deeply sampled blood TCRbeta repertoires from subjects exposed to, actively infected with, or recovered from COVID-19 were included in the dataset. The repertoires were released in a freely available public database intended as a resource for research on the immune response to SARS-CoV-2. HLA class I and class II types, where available, came from metadata supplied by the sample provider rather than from assay-based typing. Sample metadata almost always included a de-identified subject ID, COVID-19 status, age in years and sex. The samples were drawn from two sources: the first 160 participants of the ongoing ImmuneRACE study, and 1,000 to 1,500 subjects contributed by 6 global collaborators. The study at large found these results: How much clinical and demographic metadata was included differed by source and by participant, and the metadata was provided uncurated.

At the junction V is shortened by 5 bases and J by 0 bases, with 11 bases in between. The CDR3 starts with the cysteine, ends with the phenylalanine, and has 15 residues. Only the CDR3 DNA is retained, 45 bases long and in frame from the first base. The germline V gene sets CDR1 to KGHSH and CDR2 to LQKENI. Collaborating institutions collected whole blood in K2EDTA tubes following their own protocols. For TCRbeta analysis, collaborators shipped samples in one of three forms: frozen whole blood, isolated PBMCs, or DNA extracted from either of those sample types. The immunoSEQ Assay, a bias-controlled multiplex PCR, was used to amplify TCRbeta CDR3 regions from genomic DNA. The study's own analysis went as follows. The number of nucleated cells in each sample was estimated by amplification of reference gene primers within the assay. To quantify the absolute abundance of each unique TCRbeta CDR3 rearrangement, sequence reads were collapsed and filtered. For each sample, productive Simpson clonality was calculated as the square root of Simpson's diversity index over productive rearrangements. TCRdb obtained this table from immuneACCESS and retained in-frame rearrangements with V and J assigned. These tables miss some clones; where compared with another copy, unresolved V genes account for less than half of the shortfall, and the remainder is unexplained. V, J and clone size were drawn from that table, and D and trimming were deduced from the DNA. Across this sample there are around 40,000 clones, with 85% to 90% seen only once. Roughly 9.5% of the sample goes to the ten largest clones.

A note on this clone: What antigen it recognizes has not been identified. Base qualities were left out, and no much larger clone turns up one base away.

This receptor was identified in a man aged 25 to 45 with active or convalescent COVID-19. This sequence uses TRBV18 and TRBJ1-3; TRBD1 might be the D gene, on 5 matching bases. The sample comprised peripheral blood. The bases read TGTGCCAGCTCATTAGGGGAAAGCTCTGGAAACACCATATATTTT. Translation gives CASSLGESSGNTIYF.